These 22 T cell receptor beta chains originate from one sample sequenced in a study of cytomegalovirus exposure and HLA in healthy donors. It was with 60 Vbeta and 13 Jbeta primers that the PCR ran. Using immunoSEQ multiplex PCR, the repertoire was profiled, and TCRdb retains in-frame clones only, with some absent. The profile shows roughly 220,000 clones, approximately 68% of them singletons. Material for sequencing was PBMCs. These receptor sequences come from a woman in her twenties or thirties in good health and CMV-seronegative.

This chain links TRBV14 with TRBJ1-6, with a possible D match to TRBD1 (6 bases). Trimming removed 3 bases from V and 0 bases from J, with 9 bases in between. Germline CDR1 is SGHDN and CDR2 is FVKESK. The CDR3 runs 16 residues. CDR3 amino acids: CASSHQGSSYNSPLHF. CDR3 nucleotide sequence: TGTGCCAGCAGCCACCAGGGGAGCTCCTATAATTCACCCCTCCACTTT.

This clone appeared a single time. The germline gene is not matched at one end of the junction; a read error may be the cause. V gene TRBV19 combines with J gene TRBJ1-4; 7 bases agree with TRBD1. The CDR3 covers 18 residues. The germline CDR1 and CDR2 sequences are LNHDA and SQIVND (reference sequence). Here the CDR3 reads CASSVGQVGLPVGEKLLF. The CDR3 bases are TGTGCCAGTAGTGTCGGACAGGTAGGTCTCCCGGTCGGCGAAAAACTGCTTTTT.

The genes are TRBV5-1 and TRBJ2-1; 7 bases align to TRBD1. J gave up 0 bases and V 7 bases, and 7 bases lay outside the gene matches. This CDR3 is built from 15 residues. The germline V gene has CDR1 SGHRS and CDR2 YFSETQ. CDR3 sequence reads: CASGTGQSSYNEQFF. As DNA, the CDR3 is TGCGCCAGCGGCACGGGACAGAGCTCCTACAATGAGCAGTTCTTC.

This chain joins TRBV9 and TRBJ2-2, with D hard to call. Germline assignment: CDR1 SGDLS and CDR2 YYNGEE. This CDR3 is 12 amino acids long. The CDR3 DNA sequence: TGTGCAAGAAGCGCCCGCACCGGGGAGCTGTTTTTT. Its translation is CARSARTGELFF.

A single count supports this clone. The J gene is TRBJ2-3, the V gene TRBV4-2; possible D gene TRBD2, 6 bases. CDR1 LGHNA and CDR2 YNFKEQ come from the germline V gene. The CDR3 totals 18 residues. V was shortened by 0 bases and J by 0 bases, with 16 bases between the two germline ends. The CDR3 DNA is TGTGCCAGCAGCCAAGATGAGGTTGGGGGGTCTAGCACAGATACGCAGTATTTT. Translated, it gives CASSQDEVGGSSTDTQYF.

The J gene is TRBJ1-1, the V gene TRBV7-9; D gene uncertain. In germline, CDR1 is SEHNR, CDR2 FQNEAQ (reference sequence). The CDR3 extends over 13 amino acids. Trimming cost V 5 bases and J 2 bases, with 9 bases left between them. CDR3 nucleotide sequence: TGTGCCAGCAGCGTAAATAAAAACACTGAAGCTTTCTTT. The encoded protein is CASSVNKNTEAFF.

V and J are TRBV30 and TRBJ1-1, with 7 positions matching TRBD1. CDR3 length equals 15 residues. Germline trimming cut 0 bases from V and 8 bases from J; bases unmatched to any gene: 12. CDR1 and CDR2 (germline): GTSNPN, SVGIG (reference sequence). In nucleotides, the CDR3 is TGTGCCTGGAGTGTACGGGACAGCGCCTCCAGCGAAGCTTTCTTT. It encodes CAWSVRDSASSEAFF. Complete variable domain (other parts from reference TRBV30 and TRBJ1-1): SQTIHQWPATLVQPVGSPLSLECTVEGTSNPNLYWYRQAAGRGLQLLFYSVGIGQISSEVPQNLSASRPQDRQFILSSKKLLLSDSGFYLCAWSVRDSASSEAFFGQGTRLTVV.

This clone came up a few times. The genes are TRBV21-1 and TRBJ2-7; TRBD2, the table's D call, was not compared with the DNA. TRBV21-1 is a pseudogene. The CDR3 length is 15 residues. The CDR3 nucleotides read TGTGCCAGCAGCAGACCGGGACTAGGGTTTAACGAGCAGTACTTC. Its protein product is CASSRPGLGFNEQYF.

A few counts support this clone. V is TRBV6-1 and J is TRBJ2-5; TRBD2 matches at 7 bases. V shed 5 bases and J 3 bases; nucleotides not matched to a gene: 3. The CDR3 loop spans 13 amino acids. Looked up from germline, CDR1 is MNHNS and CDR2 is SASEGT. The CDR3 reads CASSRGREETQYF. CDR3 DNA: TGTGCCAGCAGTCGCGGGAGAGAAGAGACCCAGTACTTC.

The sample holds a few counts of this clone. V usage is TRBV6-6 and J usage is TRBJ1-1; no reliable D call. CDR3 length equals 16 residues. V lost 6 bases and J lost 1, with 18 bases in between. Germline V gives CDR1 MNHNY, CDR2 SVGAGI (reference sequence). CDR3 region: CASSPSGGQTNTEAFF. In nucleotides, the CDR3 is TGTGCCAGCAGCCCATCGGGTGGCCAGACGAACACTGAAGCTTTCTTT.

This chain connects TRBV6-5 to TRBJ2-5; D is undetermined. Trimming left V 0 bases short and J 5 bases short, with 7 bases between. The CDR3 length is 13 residues. Germline values: CDR1 MNHEY, CDR2 SVGAGI. In nucleotides, the CDR3 is TGTGCCAGCAGTTACTCGAGGCGCGAGACCCAGTACTTC. It yields the protein CASSYSRRETQYF.

This clone was recorded only once. The V and J genes are TRBV11-2 and TRBJ1-3; the D is unclear. Trimming cost V 1 base and J 1 base, with 14 bases left between them. This CDR3 contains 17 residues. Germline V gene data show CDR1 as SGHAT and CDR2 as FQNNGV. CDR3 in DNA: TGTGCCAGCAGCTTAGGGGCAGCCCGAGCATCTGGAAACACCATATATTTT. It codes for CASSLGAARASGNTIYF.

CDR3 residues: CASTSGGPYEQYF. The CDR3 DNA follows: TGTGCCAGTACTAGCGGGGGGCCCTACGAGCAGTACTTC. This rearrangement joins TRBV6-5 to TRBJ2-7, with 12 positions matching TRBD2. With 9 bases clipped from V and 2 bases from J, the junction kept 2 bases outside the gene matches. The CDR3 extends over 13 amino acids. Germline loops: CDR1 MNHEY, CDR2 SVGAGI.

CDR3 bases: TGTGCCAGCATTCCTACGGTTAAGATGAACACTGAAGCTTTCTTT. The encoded protein is CASIPTVKMNTEAFF. The J gene is TRBJ1-1, the V gene TRBV6-6, with D unclear. The CDR3 sequence is 15 residues long. Germline CDR1 is MNHNY and CDR2 is SVGAGI (reference sequence). With 7 bases removed from V and 0 bases from J, the gap between germline ends came to 15 bases.

In regard to this clone: One junction end disagrees with the germline gene, perhaps due to a read error. Written as DNA, the CDR3 is TGTTCCAGCAGCTTACTGAGGGCGGGCTCCTACAATGAGCAGTTCTTC. It yields the protein CSSSLLRAGSYNEQFF. The chain combines TRBV7-9 with TRBJ2-1, with a possible D match to TRBD2 (5 bases). The CDR3 is made up of 16 amino acids. Germline values: CDR1 SEHNR, CDR2 FQNEAQ (reference sequence).

This chain connects TRBV4-1 to TRBJ2-7, with unresolved D. The ends were cut back, 4 bases at V and 1 base at J, with 8 bases in the middle. The germline CDR1 and CDR2 sequences are MGHRA and YSYEKL. The CDR3 covers 13 residues. The CDR3 is CASSPSRSYEQYF. The CDR3 region has the DNA TGCGCCAGCAGCCCCTCCCGGTCCTACGAGCAGTACTTC.

The J gene is TRBJ1-5, the V gene TRBV6-1; 7 bases agree with TRBD1. The junction had 10 bases not matched to a gene; V was cut back by 7 bases and J by 4 bases. Germline V gives CDR1 MNHNS, CDR2 SASEGT. This CDR3 has 15 residues. The CDR3 DNA sequence: TGTGCCAGCAAGCCTGGACAGGCCGCGAATCAGCCCCAGCATTTT. Translation gives CASKPGQAANQPQHF.

The rearrangement joins TRBV6-6 to TRBJ2-7, with 10 positions matching TRBD1. CDR1 MNHNY and CDR2 SVGAGI come from the germline V gene (reference sequence). Losses at the gene ends were 2 bases for V and 6 bases for J; bases not matched to a gene: 1. The CDR3 extends over 13 amino acids. The CDR3 loop is CASSYGQGGEQYF. DNA of the CDR3: TGTGCCAGCAGTTACGGACAGGGGGGCGAGCAGTACTTC.

As to this clone: At one boundary the junction diverges from the germline segment, which might be a read error. The chain uses TRBV7-9 and TRBJ1-4, with D possibly matching TRBD1 (5 bases). This CDR3 contains 15 residues. The germline CDR1 and CDR2 sequences are SEHNR and FQNEAQ (reference sequence). In DNA form, the CDR3 reads TGTTCCAGCCAGGGAATCAAGTTCCGGGATGAAAAACTGTTTTTT. Amino acids: CSSQGIKFRDEKLFF.

This chain links TRBV4-2 with TRBJ2-7, with 7 bases fitting TRBD2. With V trimmed by 0 bases and J by 0 bases, 5 bases remained unmatched. Looked up from germline, CDR1 is LGHNA and CDR2 is YNFKEQ. The CDR3 runs to 16 residues. The CDR3 DNA follows: TGTGCCAGCAGCCAAGATCTTGGCGGGGGCTCCTACGAGCAGTACTTC. It codes for CASSQDLGGGSYEQYF.

This clone is a singleton in its sample. The chain uses TRBV7-8 and TRBJ2-3; TRBD2 matches at 13 bases. Unmatched junction bases numbered 3, after V lost 3 bases and J lost 6 bases. Germline lookup yields CDR1 SGHVS and CDR2 FQNEAQ. This CDR3 has 15 amino acids. CDR3: CASSFGTSGMDTQYF. The CDR3 DNA sequence: TGTGCCAGCAGCTTCGGGACTAGCGGGATGGATACGCAGTATTTT.

V gene TRBV18 combines with J gene TRBJ1-6; no firm D call. The CDR3 runs 14 residues. Trimming removed 3 bases from V and 6 bases from J, with 9 bases in between. Germline-derived CDR1 and CDR2 are KGHSH and LQKENI. CDR3 protein: CASSPTESNSPLHF. CDR3 DNA sequence: TGTGCCAGCTCACCCACAGAAAGTAATTCACCCCTCCACTTT.